Listed below are T cell receptor beta chains from one sample, sequenced in a study of T cells in Graves' hyperthyroidism and ophthalmopathy. TCRdb called the multiplex PCR reads again in MiXCR, with one record for every CDR3 protein. This sample has more than 500,000 distinct CDR3 sequences, with about 17% found just once. Sequencing used blood. The receptors stem from a woman between 25 and 40 years old with Graves' hyperthyroidism. The CDR3 runs from the conserved cysteine through the conserved F or W. Fields, in order: CDR3 length, J gene, D gene, V gene, clone size, CDR3 protein, CDR3 DNA. The D gene is left open where the match is weak. Expanded clones are given a class, and other clones once, few, many or no size at all.

12,TRBJ2-7,NA,TRBV20-1,many,CSASARRYEQYF,TGCAGTGCTTCCGCCAGAAGGTACGAGCAGTACTTC
13,TRBJ2-5,NA,TRBV7-8,many,CASSLPVRETQYF,TGTGCCAGCAGCTTACCGGTCAGAGAGACCCAGTACTTC
15,TRBJ1-5,TRBD1,TRBV19,few,CASSYGTGLSQPQHF,TGTGCCAGTAGTTATGGGACAGGGCTAAGCCAGCCCCAGCATTTT
15,TRBJ2-3,NA,TRBV18,many,CASSPSRDSTDTQYF,TGTGCCAGCTCACCATCTAGAGACAGCACAGATACGCAGTATTTT
14,TRBJ1-1,NA,TRBV28,many,CASSLPGEDTEAFF,TGTGCCAGCAGTTTACCGGGGGAGGACACTGAAGCTTTCTTT
15,TRBJ1-2,NA,TRBV28,many,CASSLPRRTYYGYTF,TGTGCCAGCAGTTTACCCCGACGGACGTACTATGGCTACACCTTC
17,TRBJ2-7,TRBD2,TRBV6-1,NA,CASTGGRAEIGPYEQYF,TGTGCCAGCACAGGCGGGAGGGCCGAGATAGGGCCCTACGAGCAGTACTTC
14,TRBJ2-1,TRBD2,TRBV4-3,NA,CASSLGLAENEQFF,TGCGCCAGCAGCCTGGGACTAGCGGAGAATGAGCAGTTCTTC
12,TRBJ1-1,NA,TRBV12-5,many,CASGYGNTEAFF,TGTGCTAGTGGTTATGGGAACACTGAAGCTTTCTTT
14,TRBJ1-4,TRBD1,TRBV12-3/TRBV12-4,NA,CASRNRGSGEKLFF,TGTGCCAGCAGGAACAGGGGCTCGGGCGAAAAACTGTTTTTT
15,TRBJ2-7,NA,TRBV5-1,NA,CASSLGGRGSYEQYF,TGCGCCAGCAGCTTGGGAGGGCGGGGAAGCTACGAGCAGTACTTC
15,TRBJ2-7,TRBD1,TRBV30,many,CAWSVKGQGRYEQYF,TGTGCCTGGAGTGTAAAGGGACAGGGGAGGTACGAGCAGTACTTC
15,TRBJ2-5,TRBD2,TRBV12-3/TRBV12-4,NA,CASSETGLAEETQYF,TGTGCCAGCAGTGAAACGGGACTAGCGGAAGAGACCCAGTACTTC
12,TRBJ2-1,NA,TRBV30,many,CAWSAPSHEQFF,TGTGCCTGGAGTGCCCCTAGCCATGAGCAGTTCTTC
18,TRBJ2-5,TRBD1,TRBV6-2/TRBV6-3,many,CASKYGPRGQGDLETQYF,TGTGCCAGCAAGTACGGCCCGCGGGGACAGGGGGACCTGGAGACCCAGTACTTC
15,TRBJ2-1,TRBD2,TRBV2,NA,CASSRLAGDSNEQFF,TGTGCCAGCAGCCGACTAGCGGGAGATTCGAATGAGCAGTTCTTC
12,TRBJ2-3,NA,TRBV18,few,CASSTSTDTRYF,TGTGCCAGCTCAACTAGCACAGATACGCGGTATTTT
15,TRBJ1-1,NA,TRBV7-2,NA,CASSLTSLLNTEAFF,TGTGCCAGCAGCTTAACCTCACTATTGAACACTGAAGCTTTCTTT
13,TRBJ2-5,NA,TRBV18,many,CASSPPTVETQYF,TGTGCCAGCTCACCACCGACGGTTGAGACCCAGTACTTC
17,TRBJ1-5,TRBD1,TRBV2,few,CASSSDRGRGGNQPQHF,TGTGCCAGCAGTTCGGACAGGGGGCGCGGGGGCAATCAGCCCCAGCATTTT
14,TRBJ1-6,NA,TRBV27,NA,CASSLEGSGSPLHF,TGTGCCAGCAGTTTAGAGGGATCGGGTTCACCCCTCCACTTT
15,TRBJ2-7,TRBD1,TRBV6-1,NA,CASRAGTGGIYEQYF,TGTGCCAGCAGAGCCGGGACAGGGGGTATTTACGAGCAGTACTTC
14,TRBJ2-2,NA,TRBV28,many,CASSWESNTGELFF,TGTGCCAGCAGTTGGGAGTCCAACACCGGGGAGCTGTTTTTT
14,TRBJ1-1,NA,TRBV6-1,NA,CASRVWSSYTEAFF,TGTGCCAGCAGGGTGTGGAGTAGCTACACTGAAGCTTTCTTT
14,TRBJ2-2,TRBD1,TRBV19,NA,CASRTGSSTGELFF,TGTGCCAGTAGGACAGGGTCTAGCACCGGGGAGCTGTTTTTT
13,TRBJ2-7,NA,TRBV11-2,many,CASRQVPSYEQYF,TGTGCCAGCCGGCAGGTCCCTTCCTACGAGCAGTACTTC
14,TRBJ2-3,TRBD2,TRBV20-1,NA,CSAGLPSTTDTQYF,TGCAGTGCGGGACTACCGAGCACCACAGATACGCAGTATTTT
15,TRBJ2-1,NA,TRBV19,NA,CASSPGPQEGNEQFF,TGTGCCAGTAGCCCCGGGCCCCAGGAGGGGAATGAGCAGTTCTTC
14,TRBJ1-2,TRBD1,TRBV20-1,NA,CSASRTGRHYGYTF,TGCAGTGCTTCCAGGACAGGGCGGCACTATGGCTACACCTTC
14,TRBJ2-1,NA,TRBV7-2,many,CASSYSLGGGEQFF,TGTGCCAGCAGTTACTCCTTAGGTGGAGGTGAGCAGTTCTTC